The rows below give T cell receptor beta chains drawn from one sample of a study of memory CD4+ T cells and cytomegalovirus serostatus. Data came from immunoSEQ multiplex PCR; TCRdb stores just in-frame clones and leaves some out. Of tens of thousands of clones listed, about 80% are singletons. The source material was memory CD4+ T cells from blood. The receptors were sampled from an adult in good health and CMV-seronegative. The conserved cysteine and the conserved F or W are not part of the CDR3 here. The D gene is left open where the match is weak.

v_call: TRBV7-2
d_call: -
j_call: TRBJ2-7
cdr3_aa: ASRSSPGTGHYEQY

v_call: TRBV6-6
d_call: TRBD1
j_call: TRBJ1-2
cdr3_aa: ASSSRDRGNGYT

v_call: TRBV9
d_call: TRBD1
j_call: TRBJ1-2
cdr3_aa: ASSVWDRGYSGYT

v_call: TRBV5-1
d_call: -
j_call: TRBJ1-6
cdr3_aa: ASSLAGYNSPLH

v_call: TRBV7-2
d_call: TRBD1
j_call: TRBJ1-5
cdr3_aa: ASSITQGYNQPQH

v_call: TRBV5-6
d_call: -
j_call: TRBJ1-2
cdr3_aa: ASSLRTSSGYT

v_call: TRBV19
d_call: -
j_call: TRBJ1-2
cdr3_aa: ASSMRSGSYT

v_call: TRBV5-1
d_call: -
j_call: TRBJ2-7
cdr3_aa: ASSWDKSYEQY

v_call: TRBV7-2
d_call: -
j_call: TRBJ2-7
cdr3_aa: ASSFGRPYEQY

v_call: TRBV2
d_call: -
j_call: TRBJ1-2
cdr3_aa: ASSVWSANYGYT

v_call: TRBV6-6
d_call: -
j_call: -
cdr3_aa: GTGTHYEQY